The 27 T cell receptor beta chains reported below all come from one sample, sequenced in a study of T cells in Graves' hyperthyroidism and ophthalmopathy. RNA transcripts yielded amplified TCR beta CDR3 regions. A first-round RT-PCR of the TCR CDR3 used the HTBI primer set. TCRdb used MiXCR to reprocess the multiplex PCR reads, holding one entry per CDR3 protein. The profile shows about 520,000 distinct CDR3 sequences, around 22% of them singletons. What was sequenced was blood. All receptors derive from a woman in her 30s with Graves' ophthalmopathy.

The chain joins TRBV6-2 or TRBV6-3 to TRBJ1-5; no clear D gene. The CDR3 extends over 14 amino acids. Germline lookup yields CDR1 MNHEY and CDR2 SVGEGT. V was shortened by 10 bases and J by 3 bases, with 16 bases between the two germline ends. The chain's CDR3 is CATCTRRINQPQHF. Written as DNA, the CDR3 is TGTGCCACCTGCACTCGACGGATCAATCAGCCCCAGCATTTT.

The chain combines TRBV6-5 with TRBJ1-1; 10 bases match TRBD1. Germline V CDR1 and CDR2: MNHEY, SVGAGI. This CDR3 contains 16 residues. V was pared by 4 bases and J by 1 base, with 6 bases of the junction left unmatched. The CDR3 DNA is TGTGCCAGCAGTTCACTGACAGGGGGCAAGAACACTGAAGCTTTCTTT. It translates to CASSSLTGGKNTEAFF.

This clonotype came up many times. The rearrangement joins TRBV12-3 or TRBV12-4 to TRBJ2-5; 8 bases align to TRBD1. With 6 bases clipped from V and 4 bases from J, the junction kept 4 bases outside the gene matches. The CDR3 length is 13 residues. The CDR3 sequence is CASRGTGGETQYF. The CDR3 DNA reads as TGTGCCAGCAGGGGAACAGGGGGAGAGACCCAGTACTTC.

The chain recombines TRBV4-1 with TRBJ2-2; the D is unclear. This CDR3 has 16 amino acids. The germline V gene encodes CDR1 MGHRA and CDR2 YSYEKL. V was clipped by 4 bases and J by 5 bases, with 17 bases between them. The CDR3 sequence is CASSPIDWMGTGELFF. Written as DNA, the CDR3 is TGCGCCAGCAGCCCGATAGACTGGATGGGGACCGGGGAGCTGTTTTTT.

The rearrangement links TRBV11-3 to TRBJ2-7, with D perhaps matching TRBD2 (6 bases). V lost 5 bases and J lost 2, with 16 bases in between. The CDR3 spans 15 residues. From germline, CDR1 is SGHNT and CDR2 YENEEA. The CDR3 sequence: CASSRTGTQTYEQYF. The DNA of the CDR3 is TGTGCCAGCAGCCGCACCGGGACTCAAACCTACGAGCAGTACTTC.

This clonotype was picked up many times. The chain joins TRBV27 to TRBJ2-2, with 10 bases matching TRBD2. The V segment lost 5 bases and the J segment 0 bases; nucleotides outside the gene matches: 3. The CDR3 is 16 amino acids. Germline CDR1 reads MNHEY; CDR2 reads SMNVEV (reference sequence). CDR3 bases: TGTGCCAGCAGTAAAGGACTAGCGGCGAACACCGGGGAGCTGTTTTTT. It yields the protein CASSKGLAANTGELFF.

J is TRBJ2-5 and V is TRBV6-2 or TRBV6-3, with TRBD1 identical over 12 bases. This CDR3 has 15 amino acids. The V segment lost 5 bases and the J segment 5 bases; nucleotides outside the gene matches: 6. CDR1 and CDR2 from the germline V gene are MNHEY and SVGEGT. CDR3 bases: TGTGCCAGCAGTCGGGACAGGGGGCTAAGGGAGACCCAGTACTTC. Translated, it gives CASSRDRGLRETQYF.

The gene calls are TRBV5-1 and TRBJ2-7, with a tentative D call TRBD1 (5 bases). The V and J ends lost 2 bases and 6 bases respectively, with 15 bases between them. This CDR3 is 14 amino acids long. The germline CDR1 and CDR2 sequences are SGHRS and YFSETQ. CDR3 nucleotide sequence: TGCGCCAGCAGCTTAGGTCAGGGAAGAATCGAGCAGTACTTC. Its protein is CASSLGQGRIEQYF.

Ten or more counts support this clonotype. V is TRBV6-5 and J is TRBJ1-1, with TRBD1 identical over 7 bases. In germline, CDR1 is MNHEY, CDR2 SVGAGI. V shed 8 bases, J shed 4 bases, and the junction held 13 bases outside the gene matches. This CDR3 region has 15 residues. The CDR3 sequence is CASPTTTGSLTEAFF. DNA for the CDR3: TGTGCCAGCCCTACTACGACAGGGTCTCTCACTGAAGCTTTCTTT.

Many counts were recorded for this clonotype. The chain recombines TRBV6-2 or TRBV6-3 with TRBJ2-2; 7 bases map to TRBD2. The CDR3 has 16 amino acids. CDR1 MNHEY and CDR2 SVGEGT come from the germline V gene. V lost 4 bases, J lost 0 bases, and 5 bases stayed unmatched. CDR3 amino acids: CASSSRLAANTGELFF. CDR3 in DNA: TGTGCCAGCAGTTCTCGACTAGCAGCGAACACCGGGGAGCTGTTTTTT.

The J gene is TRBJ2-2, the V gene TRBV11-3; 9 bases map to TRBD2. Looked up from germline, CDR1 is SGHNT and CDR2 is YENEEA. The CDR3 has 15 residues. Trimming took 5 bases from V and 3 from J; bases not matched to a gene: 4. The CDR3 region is CASSQGLAHTGELFF. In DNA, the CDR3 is TGTGCCAGCAGCCAGGGACTAGCTCACACCGGGGAGCTGTTTTTT.

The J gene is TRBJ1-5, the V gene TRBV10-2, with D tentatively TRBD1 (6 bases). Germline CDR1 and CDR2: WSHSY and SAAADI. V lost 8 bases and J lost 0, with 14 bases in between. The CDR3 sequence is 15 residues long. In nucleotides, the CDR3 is TGCGCCAGCTTCCCGGGACACCATAGCAATCAGCCCCAGCATTTT. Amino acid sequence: CASFPGHHSNQPQHF.

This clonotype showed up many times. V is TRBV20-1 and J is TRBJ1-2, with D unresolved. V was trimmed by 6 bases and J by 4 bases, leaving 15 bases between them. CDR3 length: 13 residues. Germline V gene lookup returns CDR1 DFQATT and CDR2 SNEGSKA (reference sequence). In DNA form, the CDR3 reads TGCAGTGCCATAAAAGGGCCTTCCTATGGCTACACCTTC. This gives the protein CSAIKGPSYGYTF.

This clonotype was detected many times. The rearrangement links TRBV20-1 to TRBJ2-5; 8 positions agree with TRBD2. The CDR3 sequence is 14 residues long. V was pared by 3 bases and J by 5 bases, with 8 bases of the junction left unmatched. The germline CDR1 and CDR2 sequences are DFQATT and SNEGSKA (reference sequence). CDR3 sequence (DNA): TGCAGTGCTAGTCTTTTAGCGGGGCTGGAGACCCAGTACTTC. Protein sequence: CSASLLAGLETQYF.

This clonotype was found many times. In DNA form, the CDR3 reads TGTGCCAGCAGTTACTCGGGAGAGAACACCGGGGAGCTGTTTTTT. Its protein product is CASSYSGENTGELFF. The gene calls are TRBV6-5 and TRBJ2-2; D is perhaps TRBD2 (5 bases). The CDR3 has 15 residues. Germline lookup yields CDR1 MNHEY and CDR2 SVGAGI. Trimming stripped 0 bases from V and 1 base from J, with 6 bases between.

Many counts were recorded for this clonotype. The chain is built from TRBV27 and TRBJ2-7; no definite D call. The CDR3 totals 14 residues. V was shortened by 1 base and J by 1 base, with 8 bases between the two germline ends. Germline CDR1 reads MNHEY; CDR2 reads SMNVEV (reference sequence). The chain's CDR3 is CASSLLVSSYEQYF. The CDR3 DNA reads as TGTGCCAGCAGTTTATTGGTCAGTTCCTACGAGCAGTACTTC.

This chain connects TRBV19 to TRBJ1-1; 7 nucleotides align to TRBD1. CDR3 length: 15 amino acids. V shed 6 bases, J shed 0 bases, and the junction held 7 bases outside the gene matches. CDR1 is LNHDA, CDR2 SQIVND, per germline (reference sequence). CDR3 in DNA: TGTGCCAGTAGGAAAACGACAGGGATGAACACTGAAGCTTTCTTT. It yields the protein CASRKTTGMNTEAFF.

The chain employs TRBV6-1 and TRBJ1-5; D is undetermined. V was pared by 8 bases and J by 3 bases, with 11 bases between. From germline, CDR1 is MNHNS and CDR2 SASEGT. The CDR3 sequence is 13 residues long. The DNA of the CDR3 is TGTGCCAGCCAACGCTGGGACAATCAGCCCCAGCATTTT. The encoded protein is CASQRWDNQPQHF.

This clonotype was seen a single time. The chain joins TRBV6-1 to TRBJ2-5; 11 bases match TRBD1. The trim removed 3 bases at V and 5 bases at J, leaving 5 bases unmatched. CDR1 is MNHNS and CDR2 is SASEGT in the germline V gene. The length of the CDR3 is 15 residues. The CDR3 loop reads CASSEGTGGLETQYF. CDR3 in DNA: TGTGCCAGCAGTGAGGGGACAGGGGGTTTGGAGACCCAGTACTTC.

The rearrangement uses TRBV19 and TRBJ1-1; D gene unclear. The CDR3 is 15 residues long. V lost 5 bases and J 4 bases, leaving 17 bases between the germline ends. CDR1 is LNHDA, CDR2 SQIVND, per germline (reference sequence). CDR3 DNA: TGTGCCAGTAGTTCCCAAATAGGGCTGAGCACTGAAGCTTTCTTT. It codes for CASSSQIGLSTEAFF.

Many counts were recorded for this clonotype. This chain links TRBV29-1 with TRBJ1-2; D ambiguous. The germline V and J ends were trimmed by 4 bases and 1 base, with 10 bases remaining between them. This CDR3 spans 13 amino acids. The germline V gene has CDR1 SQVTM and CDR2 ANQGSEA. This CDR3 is CSVGGSRNYGYTF. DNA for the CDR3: TGCAGCGTTGGAGGGTCGCGTAACTATGGCTACACCTTC.

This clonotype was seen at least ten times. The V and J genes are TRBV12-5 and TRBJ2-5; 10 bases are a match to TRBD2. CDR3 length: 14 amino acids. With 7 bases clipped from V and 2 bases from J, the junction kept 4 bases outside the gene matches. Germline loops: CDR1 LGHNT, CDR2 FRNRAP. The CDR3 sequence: CASVVAGGQETQYF. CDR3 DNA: TGTGCTAGTGTGGTAGCGGGAGGACAAGAGACCCAGTACTTC. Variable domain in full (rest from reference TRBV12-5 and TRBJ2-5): DARVTQTPRHKVTEMGQEVTMRCQPILGHNTVFWYRQTMMQGLELLAYFRNRAPLDDSGMPKDRFSAEMPDATLATLKIQPSEPRDSAVYFCASVVAGGQETQYFGPGTRLLVL.

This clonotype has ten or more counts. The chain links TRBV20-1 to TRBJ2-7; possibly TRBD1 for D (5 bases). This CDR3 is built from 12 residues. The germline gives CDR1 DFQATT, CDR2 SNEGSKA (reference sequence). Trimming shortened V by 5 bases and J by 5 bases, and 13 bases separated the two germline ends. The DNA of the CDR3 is TGCAGTGCTCGGACACCGGCGGACGAGCAGTACTTC. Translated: CSARTPADEQYF.

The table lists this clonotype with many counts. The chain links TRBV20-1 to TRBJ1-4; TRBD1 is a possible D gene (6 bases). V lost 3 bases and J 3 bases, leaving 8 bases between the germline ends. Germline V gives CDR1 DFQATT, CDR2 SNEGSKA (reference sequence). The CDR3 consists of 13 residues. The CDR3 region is CSASAGANEKLFF. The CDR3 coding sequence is TGCAGTGCTAGTGCAGGGGCTAATGAAAAACTGTTTTTT.

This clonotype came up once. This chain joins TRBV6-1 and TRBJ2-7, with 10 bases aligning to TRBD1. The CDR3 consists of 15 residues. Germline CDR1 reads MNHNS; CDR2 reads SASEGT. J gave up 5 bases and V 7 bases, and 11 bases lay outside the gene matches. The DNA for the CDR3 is TGTGCCAGCATGCGCCCGGGACAGGGGATGGACGAGCAGTACTTC. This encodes CASMRPGQGMDEQYF.

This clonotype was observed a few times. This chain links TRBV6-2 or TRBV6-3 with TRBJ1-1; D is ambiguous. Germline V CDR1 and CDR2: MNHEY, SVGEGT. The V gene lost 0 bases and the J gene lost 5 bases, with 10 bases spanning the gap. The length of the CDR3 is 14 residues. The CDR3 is CASSYSGSGTEAFF. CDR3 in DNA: TGTGCCAGCAGTTACTCTGGGAGTGGAACTGAAGCTTTCTTT.

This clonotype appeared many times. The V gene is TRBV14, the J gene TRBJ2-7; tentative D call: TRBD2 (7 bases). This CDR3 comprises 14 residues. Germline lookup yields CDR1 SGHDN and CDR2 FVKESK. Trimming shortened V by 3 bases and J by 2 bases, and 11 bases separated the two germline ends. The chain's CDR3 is CASSHGRGPYEQYF. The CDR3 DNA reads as TGTGCCAGCAGCCATGGGCGGGGGCCCTACGAGCAGTACTTC.